Reported below is one TCR beta chain. Its antigen is not known. The V and J ends lost 1 base and 4 bases, in that order; junction bases with no gene match: 4. Looked up from germline, CDR1 is SEHNR and CDR2 is FQNEAQ (reference sequence). There are 15 residues in the CDR3. The method was immunoSEQ multiplex PCR; TCRdb's version includes in-frame clones alone and lacks a portion of them. The sample has millions of clones, around 94% seen once. This sample is drawn from a study of shared clonotypes between healthy human individuals. Study-wide results and limits: It was the non-shared clonotypes that had lower generation probabilities than clonotypes shared by all four donors.

The chain combines TRBV7-9 with TRBJ2-7, with 10 bases fitting TRBD2. The source material was naive CD4+ T cells sorted from blood. This sample's subset: CD45RA+ positively selected. This TCR came from a man aged 18 to 29 in good health. As DNA, the CDR3 is TGTGCCAGCAGCTTAGAGCCTAGCGGGGGTTACGAGCAGTACTTC. This codes for CASSLEPSGGYEQYF.